This T cell receptor (beta chain) was profiled in a study of cytomegalovirus exposure and HLA in healthy donors. The primer mix had 60 Vbeta and 13 Jbeta primers. This table comes from immunoSEQ multiplex PCR, and its TCRdb copy is limited to in-frame clones, with some not included. The sample yields tens of thousands of clones, less than 75% seen once. Regarding the study as a whole: Association with HLA alleles at 0.05 false discovery rate was found for 15,000 or so TCR beta sequences in a later analysis.

Concerning this clone itself: As yet, its antigen is unknown.

Germline V gene lookup returns CDR1 KGHSH and CDR2 LQKENI. There are 16 residues in the CDR3. Trimming stripped 4 bases from V and 7 bases from J, with 19 bases between. This TCR was recovered from a man under 40 in good health and CMV-seropositive. The sequencing sample was made of PBMCs. This chain connects TRBV18 to TRBJ2-2; weak D call: TRBD2 (5 bases). The CDR3 nucleotides read TGTGCCAGCTCACAAGACGGAGGCCCCGTCTACGGGGAGCTGTTTTTT. This codes for CASSQDGGPVYGELFF. The complete variable domain, with remaining parts taken from reference TRBV18 and TRBJ2-2, reads NAGVMQNPRHLVRRRGQEARLRCSPMKGHSHVYWYRQLPEEGLKFMVYLQKENIIDESGMPKERFSAEFPKEGPSILRIQQVVRGDSAAYFCASSQDGGPVYGELFFGEGSRLTVL.